The subject of this entry is one TCR beta chain. Its antigen is unknown. Germline CDR1 and CDR2: LNHDA and SQIVND (reference sequence). The CDR3 length is 13 residues. Trimming stripped 4 bases from V and 1 base from J, with 7 bases between. Via MiXCR, TCRdb re-called the 5' RACE reads, giving one row per CDR3 protein. The sample has 450,000 to 700,000 distinct CDR3 sequences, over 15% seen once. These data are taken from a study of T-cell memory formation after mild COVID-19. The study, taken as a whole, reports: Clones that got smaller from day 15 to 85 had even CD4/CD8, while clones growing later tipped toward CD4+. Mainly CM and EM harbored the contracting CD4+ clones; mainly EMRA harbored the CD8+ ones.

This clonotype was sampled from an adult woman who had mild COVID-19 (a few samples of this study predate the infection). Cell type and time point are not known. V usage is TRBV19 and J usage is TRBJ1-1; D remains ambiguous. The material sequenced was PBMCs or a T cell subset sorted from them (not recorded which). In DNA form, the CDR3 reads TGTGCCAGTAGTAAATCGCAGAACACTGAAGCTTTCTTT. Its protein product is CASSKSQNTEAFF.